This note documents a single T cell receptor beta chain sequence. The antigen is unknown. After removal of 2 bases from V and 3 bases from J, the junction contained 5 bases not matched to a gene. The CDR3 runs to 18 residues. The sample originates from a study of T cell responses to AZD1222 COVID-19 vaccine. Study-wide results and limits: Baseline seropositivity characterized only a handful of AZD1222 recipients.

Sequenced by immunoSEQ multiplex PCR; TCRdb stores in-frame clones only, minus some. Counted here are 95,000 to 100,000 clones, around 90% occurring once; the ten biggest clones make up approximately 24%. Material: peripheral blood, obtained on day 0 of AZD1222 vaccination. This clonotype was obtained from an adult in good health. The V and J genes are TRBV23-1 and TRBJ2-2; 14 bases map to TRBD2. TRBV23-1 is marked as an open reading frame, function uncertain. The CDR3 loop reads CASSQPGLAGVYTGELFF. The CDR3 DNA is TGCGCCAGCAGTCAACCGGGACTAGCGGGAGTTTACACCGGGGAGCTGTTTTTT.